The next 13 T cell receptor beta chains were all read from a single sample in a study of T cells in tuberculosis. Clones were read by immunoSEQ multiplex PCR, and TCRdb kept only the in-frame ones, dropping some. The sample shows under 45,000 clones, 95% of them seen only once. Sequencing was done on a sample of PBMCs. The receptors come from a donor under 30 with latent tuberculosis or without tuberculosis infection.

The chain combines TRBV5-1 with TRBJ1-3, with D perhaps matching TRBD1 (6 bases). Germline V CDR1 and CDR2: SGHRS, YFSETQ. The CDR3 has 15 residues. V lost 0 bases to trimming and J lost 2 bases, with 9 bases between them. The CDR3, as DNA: TGCGCCAGCAGCTTGGTAGGGGGTGCTGGAAACACCATATATTTT. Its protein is CASSLVGGAGNTIYF.

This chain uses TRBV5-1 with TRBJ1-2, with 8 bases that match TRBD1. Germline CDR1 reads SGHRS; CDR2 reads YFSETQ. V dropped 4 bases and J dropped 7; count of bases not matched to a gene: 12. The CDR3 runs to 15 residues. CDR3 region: CASSPESGGAGGYTF. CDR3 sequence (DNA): TGCGCCAGCAGCCCAGAATCAGGGGGCGCGGGTGGCTACACCTTC.

This CDR3 reads CASSLSGANEQFF. The CDR3 nucleotides are TGTGCCAGCAGCCTTAGCGGGGCCAATGAGCAGTTCTTC. The V call is TRBV6-1, the J call TRBJ2-1; 8 bases match TRBD2. CDR1 MNHNS and CDR2 SASEGT come from the germline V gene. The CDR3 is made up of 13 amino acids. The J segment lost 6 bases and the V segment lost 6 bases, leaving 4 bases of the junction unmatched.

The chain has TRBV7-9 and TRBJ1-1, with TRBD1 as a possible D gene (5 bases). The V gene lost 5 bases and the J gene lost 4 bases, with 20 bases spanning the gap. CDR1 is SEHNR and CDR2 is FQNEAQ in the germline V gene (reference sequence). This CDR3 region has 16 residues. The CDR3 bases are TGTGCCAGCAGCCCACGTGAATGGTGGGGGGGCACTGAAGCTTTCTTT. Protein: CASSPREWWGGTEAFF.

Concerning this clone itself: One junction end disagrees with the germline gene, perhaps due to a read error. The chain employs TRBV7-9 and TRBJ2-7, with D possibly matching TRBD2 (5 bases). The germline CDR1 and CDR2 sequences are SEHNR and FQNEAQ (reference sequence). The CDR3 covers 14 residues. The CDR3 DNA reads TGTGCCAGCAGCTTAGACCACACCGACCATCCGCGGGACTTC. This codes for CASSLDHTDHPRDF.

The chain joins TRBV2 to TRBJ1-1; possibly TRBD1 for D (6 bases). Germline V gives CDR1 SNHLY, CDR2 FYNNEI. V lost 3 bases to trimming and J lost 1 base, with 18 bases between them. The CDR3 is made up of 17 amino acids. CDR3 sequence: CASSDKAGVVRNTEAFF. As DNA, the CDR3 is TGTGCCAGCAGTGACAAAGCAGGGGTGGTAAGGAACACTGAAGCTTTCTTT.

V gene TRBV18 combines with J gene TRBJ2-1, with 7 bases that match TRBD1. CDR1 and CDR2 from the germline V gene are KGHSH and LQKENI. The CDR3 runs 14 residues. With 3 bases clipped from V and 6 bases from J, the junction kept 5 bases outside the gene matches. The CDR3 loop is CASSPTGQPNEQFF. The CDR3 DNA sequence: TGTGCCAGCTCACCGACAGGGCAGCCCAATGAGCAGTTCTTC. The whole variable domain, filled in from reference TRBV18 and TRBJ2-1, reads NAGVMQNPRHLVRRRGQEARLRCSPMKGHSHVYWYRQLPEEGLKFMVYLQKENIIDESGMPKERFSAEFPKEGPSILRIQQVVRGDSAAYFCASSPTGQPNEQFFGPGTRLTVL.

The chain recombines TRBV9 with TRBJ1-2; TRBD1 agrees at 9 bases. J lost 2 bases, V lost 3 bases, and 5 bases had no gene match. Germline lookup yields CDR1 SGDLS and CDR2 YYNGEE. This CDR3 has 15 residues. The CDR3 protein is CASSGGTGTNYGYTF. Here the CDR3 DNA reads TGTGCCAGCAGCGGTGGGACAGGGACCAACTATGGCTACACCTTC.

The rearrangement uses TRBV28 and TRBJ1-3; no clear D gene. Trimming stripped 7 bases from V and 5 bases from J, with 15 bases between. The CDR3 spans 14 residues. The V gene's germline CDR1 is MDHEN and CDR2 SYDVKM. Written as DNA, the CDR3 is TGTGCCAGCATCCCAGTCGGAGGAAGAAACACCATATATTTT. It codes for CASIPVGGRNTIYF.

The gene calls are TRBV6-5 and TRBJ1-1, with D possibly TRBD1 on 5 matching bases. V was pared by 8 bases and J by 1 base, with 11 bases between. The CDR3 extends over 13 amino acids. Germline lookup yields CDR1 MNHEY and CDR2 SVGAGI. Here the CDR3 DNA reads TGTGCCAGCGGAACGGACAAGAACACTGAAGCTTTCTTT. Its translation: CASGTDKNTEAFF.

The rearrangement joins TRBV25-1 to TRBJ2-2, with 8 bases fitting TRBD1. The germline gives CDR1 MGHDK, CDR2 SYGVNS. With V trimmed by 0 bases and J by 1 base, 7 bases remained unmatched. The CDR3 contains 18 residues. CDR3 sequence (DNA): TGTGCCAGCAGTGAATATAAAACAGGACAGGGGAACACCGGGGAGCTGTTTTTT. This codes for CASSEYKTGQGNTGELFF.

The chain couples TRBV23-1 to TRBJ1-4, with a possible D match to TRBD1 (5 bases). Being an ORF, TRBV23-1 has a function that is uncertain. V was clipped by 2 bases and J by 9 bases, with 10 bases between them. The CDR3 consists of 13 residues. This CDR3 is CASSQGGTQKLFF. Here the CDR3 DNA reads TGCGCCAGCAGTCAAGGAGGGACCCAAAAACTGTTTTTT.

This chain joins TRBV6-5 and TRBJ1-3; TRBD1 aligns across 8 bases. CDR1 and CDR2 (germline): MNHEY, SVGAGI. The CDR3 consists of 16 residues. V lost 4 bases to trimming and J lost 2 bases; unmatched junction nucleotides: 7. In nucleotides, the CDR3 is TGTGCCAGCAGTTGGGGGGCAGGGGGCCCTGGAAACACCATATATTTT. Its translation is CASSWGAGGPGNTIYF.